This TCR beta chain was sequenced for a study of blood T cell repertoires in COVID-19. For the study at large: Samples of COVID-19 (acute and convalescent) were obtained from the United States, Italy and Spain. T cells, B-cell-depleted T cells, or PBMCs supplied cDNA or gDNA.

The CDR3 runs to 13 residues. V was pared by 3 bases and J by 3 bases, with 1 base of the junction left unmatched. CDR1 SGHTA and CDR2 FQGTGA come from the germline V gene. Enrollees, about 18 to 90 years old, lived in 24 US areas. Cohort 3 recovered donors had two negative PCRs, clearance, or symptom resolution. This clone appeared a few times. Generated by immunoSEQ multiplex PCR, the TCRdb table keeps only in-frame clones and is missing some. In the table there are over 140,000 clones, about 75% of which are singletons. The sequence came from a woman between 45 and 65 years old who had recovered from COVID-19. Material: PBMCs or T cells enriched from blood (not recorded which). The chain is built from TRBV7-3 and TRBJ2-5; 7 bases line up with TRBD2. As DNA, the CDR3 is TGTGCCAGCAGCTTCGCGGGGGAAGAGACCCAGTACTTC. Its translation: CASSFAGEETQYF.